This TCR beta chain originates from a study of cytomegalovirus exposure and HLA in healthy donors. V was cut by 4 bases and J by 9 bases, with 10 bases left in between. The CDR3 has 11 amino acids. CDR1 SQVTM and CDR2 ANQGSEA come from the germline V gene. Sequenced by immunoSEQ multiplex PCR; TCRdb stores in-frame clones only, minus some. The sample records about 200,000 clones, roughly 85% being singletons. Study-wide results and limits: In the 120 validation repertoires, more than 85% of cluster scores exceeded 0, per a later analysis. Rarity marked most TCR sequences, yet some public TCRs occurred in many donors.

On this clone: What it binds is not known.

This TCR derives from a young woman in good health and CMV-seronegative. Sequenced material: PBMCs. V gene TRBV29-1 combines with J gene TRBJ2-1; maybe TRBD1 (6 bases). The DNA of the CDR3 is TGCAGCGTTGTAGACAGGAGTGAGCAGTTCTTC. This gives the protein CSVVDRSEQFF.